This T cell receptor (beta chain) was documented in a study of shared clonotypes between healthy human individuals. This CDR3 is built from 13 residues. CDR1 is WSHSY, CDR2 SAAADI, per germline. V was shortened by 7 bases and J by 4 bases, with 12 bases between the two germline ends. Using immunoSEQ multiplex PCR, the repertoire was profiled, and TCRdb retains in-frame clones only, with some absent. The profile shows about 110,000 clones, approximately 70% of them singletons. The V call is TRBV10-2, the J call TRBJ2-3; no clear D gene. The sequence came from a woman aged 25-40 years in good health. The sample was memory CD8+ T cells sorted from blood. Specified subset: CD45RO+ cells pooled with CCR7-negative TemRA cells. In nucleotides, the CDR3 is TGCGCCAGCACCTCAGGTTCCCCAGATACGCAGTATTTT. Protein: CASTSGSPDTQYF.